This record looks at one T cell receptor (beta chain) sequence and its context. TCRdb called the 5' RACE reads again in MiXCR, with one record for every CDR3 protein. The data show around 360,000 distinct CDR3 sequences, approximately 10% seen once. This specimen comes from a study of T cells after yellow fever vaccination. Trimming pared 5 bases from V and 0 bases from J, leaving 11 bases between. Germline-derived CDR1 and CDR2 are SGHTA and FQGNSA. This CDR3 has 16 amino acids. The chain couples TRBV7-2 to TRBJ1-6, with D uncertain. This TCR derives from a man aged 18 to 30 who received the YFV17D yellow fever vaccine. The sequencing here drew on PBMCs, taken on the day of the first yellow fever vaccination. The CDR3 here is CASSPRRSSYNSPLHF. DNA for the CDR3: TGTGCCAGCAGCCCGCGTCGTAGCTCCTATAATTCACCCCTCCACTTT.